These 27 T cell receptor beta chains were all obtained from the same sample, sequenced in a study of identical twins. Each CDR3 protein is one row after TCRdb ran MiXCR on the 5' RACE reads. The sample has about 100,000 distinct CDR3 sequences; under 6.5% are singletons. Sequenced: memory T cells sorted from blood. All receptors derive from a woman in her forties or fifties in good health.

This rearrangement joins TRBV12-3 or TRBV12-4 to TRBJ2-7; D is possibly TRBD1 (6 bases). This CDR3 is built from 15 residues. The germline V and J ends were trimmed by 8 bases and 3 bases, with 20 bases remaining between them. The CDR3 protein is CASRIPRTVDYEQYF. The CDR3 DNA reads as TGTGCCAGCCGGATCCCGAGGACAGTAGACTACGAGCAGTACTTC.

This clonotype was seen a handful of times. This chain connects TRBV24-1 to TRBJ2-1; D tentatively reads TRBD1 or TRBD2 (5 bases each). CDR3 length: 14 amino acids. Germline CDR1 is KGHDR and CDR2 is SFDVKD. Between the trimmed V and J ends, which lost 2 bases and 8 bases, there was a span of 12 bases. CDR3 sequence (DNA): TGTGCCACCAGTGATTACTTGGGGACCGATGAGCAGTTCTTC. It codes for CATSDYLGTDEQFF.

This clonotype has just a few counts. The chain employs TRBV4-1 and TRBJ2-4; D is unclear. With 1 base removed from V and 8 bases from J, the gap between germline ends came to 12 bases. Germline V gives CDR1 MGHRA, CDR2 YSYEKL. The CDR3 has 14 amino acids. CDR3 nucleotides: TGCGCCAGCAGCCAAGTCAAGGTTACGCACATTCAGTACTTC. It encodes CASSQVKVTHIQYF.

This clonotype was seen repeatedly, ten times or more. J is TRBJ2-1 and V is TRBV4-1; tentative D call: TRBD1 (5 bases). V dropped 2 bases and J dropped 9 bases, with 11 bases sitting between them. The CDR3 extends over 13 amino acids. CDR1 MGHRA and CDR2 YSYEKL come from the germline V gene. The CDR3 protein is CASSQRTIGEQFF. Written as DNA, the CDR3 is TGCGCCAGCAGCCAAAGGACAATAGGTGAGCAGTTCTTC.

The chain joins TRBV6-1 to TRBJ1-1; D is perhaps TRBD1 (5 bases). V dropped 4 bases and J dropped 5 bases, with 11 bases sitting between them. Per germline, CDR1 MNHNS and CDR2 SASEGT. This CDR3 comprises 13 residues. The CDR3 coding sequence is TGTGCCAGCAGTGTCCAGGGAAGGACTGAAGCTTTCTTT. Translated, it gives CASSVQGRTEAFF.

This clonotype was counted between two and nine times. The CDR3 region has the DNA TGTGCCAGCAGCCCCACTAGCGGGACAAAGACCCAGTACTTC. Translating it yields CASSPTSGTKTQYF. The chain employs TRBV11-3 and TRBJ2-5, with 10 bases lining up with TRBD2. Germline V gene lookup returns CDR1 SGHNT and CDR2 YENEEA. The length of the CDR3 is 14 residues. J was trimmed by 6 bases and V by 5 bases; bases with no gene match: 6. Full variable domain (rest looked up from reference TRBV11-3 and TRBJ2-5): EAGVVQSPRYKIIEKKQPVAFWCNPISGHNTLYWYLQNLGQGPELLIRYENEEAVDDSQLPKDRFSAERLKGVDSTLKIQPAELGDSAVYLCASSPTSGTKTQYFGPGTRLLVL.

The rearrangement uses TRBV28 and TRBJ2-7; 10 bases agree with TRBD1. The CDR3 runs 14 residues. V lost 11 bases and J lost 3; bases outside the gene matches: 10. Germline V gene sequence: CDR1 MDHEN, CDR2 SYDVKM. The DNA for the CDR3 is TGTGCCTCCCGTAGGGACAGGGGAGACTACGAGCAGTACGTC. It is translated as CASRRDRGDYEQYV.

V gene TRBV24-1 combines with J gene TRBJ2-1, with 7 nucleotides matching TRBD2. CDR1 and CDR2 from the germline V gene are KGHDR and SFDVKD. J was trimmed by 7 bases and V by 3 bases; bases with no gene match: 8. The CDR3 contains 15 residues. The CDR3 DNA is TGTGCCACCAGTGATCGGAGGACTAGTAAGAATGAGCAGTTCTTC. It is translated as CATSDRRTSKNEQFF.

This clonotype was seen many times. The CDR3 DNA reads TGTGCCACCAGCAGAGATCGGGGACAGGGCAGGGATACGCAGTATTTT. Residues: CATSRDRGQGRDTQYF. The chain carries TRBV15 and TRBJ2-3, with TRBD1 matching 9 bases. The CDR3 sequence is 16 residues long. After removal of 0 bases from V and 6 bases from J, the junction contained 7 bases not matched to a gene. Germline V lookup: CDR1 LNHNV, CDR2 YYDKDF (reference sequence).

As to this clonotype: The conserved phenylalanine or tryptophan is not found at the CDR3 terminus, so this likely reflects a read error. The gene calls are TRBV30 and TRBJ2-3, with TRBD2 identical over 7 bases. V lost 2 bases, J lost 0 bases, and 2 bases stayed unmatched. Looked up from germline, CDR1 is GTSNPN and CDR2 is SVGIG (reference sequence). CDR3 length: 14 amino acids. The CDR3 is CAWSRRGSTDTQYS. DNA for the CDR3: TGTGCCTGGAGTCGGCGGGGGAGCACAGATACGCAGTATTCT.

This clonotype was found many times. The CDR3 sequence: CSGLLAGQNIQYF. In nucleotides, the CDR3 is TGCAGTGGTTTACTAGCGGGTCAAAACATTCAGTACTTC. The chain couples TRBV20-1 to TRBJ2-4; 9 bases are a match to TRBD2. The CDR3 has 13 residues. The germline gives CDR1 DFQATT, CDR2 SNEGSKA (reference sequence). The trim removed 7 bases at V and 5 bases at J, leaving 6 bases unmatched.

This clonotype came up many times. The V call is TRBV3-1, the J call TRBJ2-3; D possibly matches TRBD1 or TRBD2 (5 bases each). Trimming left V 3 bases short and J 4 bases short, with 14 bases between. CDR1 and CDR2 (germline): LGHDT, YNNKEL (reference sequence). The CDR3 sequence is 15 residues long. The CDR3 spells CASSQRWGSSDTQYF. Here the CDR3 DNA reads TGTGCCAGCAGCCAGCGCTGGGGGAGCTCAGATACGCAGTATTTT.

This chain links TRBV11-3 with TRBJ2-1, with 7 bases fitting TRBD1. CDR1 is SGHNT, CDR2 YENEEA, per germline. J was trimmed by 4 bases and V by 7 bases; bases with no gene match: 10. This CDR3 spans 15 amino acids. The CDR3 spells CASTKGGTEYNEQFF. The CDR3 DNA follows: TGTGCCAGCACTAAGGGTGGGACAGAATACAATGAGCAGTTCTTC.

There are many counts of this clonotype. The chain uses TRBV29-1 and TRBJ2-7, with a weak D call TRBD1 (5 bases). Deletions cut 2 bases from V and 4 bases from J, with 12 bases between. From germline, CDR1 is SQVTM and CDR2 ANQGSEA. This CDR3 is 13 amino acids long. The CDR3 sequence: CSVEKGSGYEQYF. The CDR3 nucleotides are TGCAGCGTTGAAAAGGGATCAGGGTACGAGCAGTACTTC.

V and J are TRBV28 and TRBJ2-3, with D unclear. The CDR3 has 17 amino acids. The germline V gene has CDR1 MDHEN and CDR2 SYDVKM. V lost 2 bases to trimming and J lost 2 bases, with 17 bases between them. CDR3 nucleotides: TGTGCCAGCAGTTTAGGGTTTGGGCAGGAAAACACAGATACGCAGTATTTT. Amino acid sequence: CASSLGFGQENTDTQYF.

In this sample, this clonotype turned up many times. The chain has TRBV19 and TRBJ1-5; 12 nucleotides align to TRBD1. V dropped 10 bases and J dropped 4; count of bases not matched to a gene: 14. This CDR3 region has 17 residues. Germline CDR1 LNHDA, CDR2 SQIVND (reference sequence). The DNA of the CDR3 is TGTGCCATTTCGTCCGGGACAGGGGGCTTTTTTAATCAGCCCCAGCATTTT. Protein sequence: CAISSGTGGFFNQPQHF. Filled out from reference TRBV19 and TRBJ1-5, the complete variable domain reads DGGITQSPKYLFRKEGQNVTLSCEQNLNHDAMYWYRQDPGQGLRLIYYSQIVNDFQKGDIAEGYSVSREKKESFPLTVTSAQKNPTAFYLCAISSGTGGFFNQPQHFGDGTRLSIL.

The chain is built from TRBV7-9 and TRBJ2-1; D is undetermined. The CDR3 totals 15 residues. V was trimmed by 5 bases and J by 4 bases, leaving 15 bases between them. In germline, CDR1 is SEHNR, CDR2 FQNEAQ (reference sequence). CDR3: CASSRRAVPYNEQFF. For the CDR3, the DNA is TGTGCCAGCAGCCGCCGGGCCGTCCCATACAATGAGCAGTTCTTC.

This clonotype was recorded at least ten times. The genes are TRBV20-1 and TRBJ2-7; D is uncertain. The CDR3 length is 13 residues. Deletions cut 2 bases from V and 1 base from J, with 9 bases between. CDR1 is DFQATT and CDR2 is SNEGSKA in the germline V gene (reference sequence). Here the CDR3 DNA reads TGCAGTGCTAGACAGATATCTTCCTACGAGCAGTACTTC. Residues: CSARQISSYEQYF.

This clonotype was seen at least ten times. The genes are TRBV5-1 and TRBJ2-3, with D maybe TRBD2 (6 bases). Trimming pared 4 bases from V and 3 bases from J, leaving 15 bases between. The CDR3 sequence is 15 residues long. Germline V gives CDR1 SGHRS, CDR2 YFSETQ. The chain's CDR3 is CASSPWGEKTDTQYF. The CDR3 nucleotides read TGCGCCAGCAGCCCGTGGGGGGAGAAGACAGATACGCAGTATTTT.

At least ten counts were recorded for this clonotype. This chain links TRBV7-2 with TRBJ2-7; D is unclear. Between the trimmed V and J ends, which lost 5 bases and 2 bases, there was a span of 13 bases. The CDR3 contains 14 residues. The germline CDR1 and CDR2 sequences are SGHTA and FQGNSA. CDR3 sequence reads: CASSPRMGPYEQYF. The CDR3 region has the DNA TGTGCCAGCAGCCCGAGAATGGGTCCCTACGAGCAGTACTTC.

This clonotype was counted ten times or more. The CDR3 here is CAISYRDRGLIDYGYTF. The CDR3 nucleotides read TGTGCCATCAGTTACCGGGACAGGGGGCTAATAGACTATGGCTACACCTTC. V usage is TRBV10-3 and J usage is TRBJ1-2; 12 nucleotides line up with TRBD1. The CDR3 has 17 residues. Trimming took 5 bases from V and 3 from J; bases not matched to a gene: 10. Germline CDR1 reads ENHRY; CDR2 reads SYGVKD.

This clonotype was seen many times. The J gene is TRBJ1-3, the V gene TRBV6-5; 8 bases agree with TRBD1. After removal of 6 bases from V and 3 bases from J, the junction contained 7 bases not matched to a gene. The CDR3 is 15 amino acids. CDR1 and CDR2 (germline): MNHEY, SVGAGI. The CDR3 spells CASRSGGDGGNTIYF. The DNA for the CDR3 is TGTGCCAGCAGATCAGGGGGCGATGGTGGAAACACCATATATTTT.

This clonotype was counted at least ten times. The gene calls are TRBV6-5 and TRBJ2-5; D call uncertain. CDR3 size: 15 residues. Trimming took 2 bases from V and 4 from J, leaving 14 bases between them. CDR1 is MNHEY and CDR2 is SVGAGI in the germline V gene. The DNA of the CDR3 is TGTGCCAGCAGTTACCGACCCACGGTGGGAGAGACCCAGTACTTC. This translates into CASSYRPTVGETQYF.

The CDR3 DNA reads TGTGCCACCAGTGAGGCGGGAGACACCGGGGAGCTGTTTTTT. This gives the protein CATSEAGDTGELFF. The V and J genes are TRBV24-1 and TRBJ2-2, with 7 nucleotides matching TRBD2. CDR3 length: 14 residues. Germline trimming cut 4 bases from V and 3 bases from J; bases unmatched to any gene: 1. Germline V gene sequence: CDR1 KGHDR, CDR2 SFDVKD.

V is TRBV11-2 and J is TRBJ2-2; 7 bases fit TRBD1. CDR3 length equals 15 residues. The germline gives CDR1 SGHAT, CDR2 FQNNGV. J was trimmed by 5 bases and V by 1 base; bases with no gene match: 4. The CDR3 coding sequence is TGTGCCAGCAGCTTAGTGGCAGGGGGAACCGGGGAGCTGTTTTTT. Its protein product is CASSLVAGGTGELFF.

This chain links TRBV4-3 with TRBJ1-2; D is undetermined. The CDR3 covers 17 residues. Germline CDR1 LGHNA, CDR2 YSLEER. Deletions cut 0 bases from V and 1 base from J, with 15 bases between. For the CDR3, the DNA is TGCGCCAGCAGCCAAGACCCTCAGCGTCGGATTAACTATGGCTACACCTTC. It encodes CASSQDPQRRINYGYTF.

This clonotype has just a few counts. The V and J genes are TRBV7-2 and TRBJ2-1, with 8 bases aligning to TRBD2. Germline V gene data show CDR1 as SGHTA and CDR2 as FQGNSA. J lost 7 bases, V lost 2 bases, and 13 bases had no gene match. The CDR3 is made up of 17 amino acids. The CDR3 DNA is TGTGCCAGCAGCTTAACCTTCGGTAGCGGGAAGACGAATGAGCAGTTCTTC. This gives the protein CASSLTFGSGKTNEQFF.